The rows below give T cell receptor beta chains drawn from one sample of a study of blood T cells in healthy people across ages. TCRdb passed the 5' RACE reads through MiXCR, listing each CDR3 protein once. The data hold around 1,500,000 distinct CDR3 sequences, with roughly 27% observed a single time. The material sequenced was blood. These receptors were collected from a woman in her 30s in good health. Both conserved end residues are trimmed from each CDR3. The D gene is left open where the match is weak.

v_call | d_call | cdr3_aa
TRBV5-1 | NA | ASSLGGPDEKLF
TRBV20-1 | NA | SALRLAVSTDTQY
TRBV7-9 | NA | ASSLIYGAADRSTDTQY
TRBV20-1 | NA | SASPPEGGETQY
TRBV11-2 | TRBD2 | ASSSREGLDTQY
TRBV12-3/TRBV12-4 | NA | ASSPSGMSAEAF
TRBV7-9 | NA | ASSLETLSNEKLF
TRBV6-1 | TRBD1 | ASSGPSGTGYNSPLH
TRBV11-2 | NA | ASSLDPPPYEQY
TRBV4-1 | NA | ASSRLGWKADTIY
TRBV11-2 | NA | ASSRLTGIYEQY
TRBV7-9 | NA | ASSFGFTEKSDQPQH
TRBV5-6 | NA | ASVPHQETQY
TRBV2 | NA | ASMEDKSYNEQF
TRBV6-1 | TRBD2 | ASGDTGTSGYNEQF
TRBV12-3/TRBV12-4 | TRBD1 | ASSSPGGAYTGELF
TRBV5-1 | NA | ASSLEAYSEQY
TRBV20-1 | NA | SASGRGYTGTYEQY
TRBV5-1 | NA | ASRPTLPGTHYNEQF
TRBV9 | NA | ASSGADSYEQY
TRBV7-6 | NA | ASSPGRRGNQPQH
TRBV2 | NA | ASEPAYGYT
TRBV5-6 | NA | ASSRSLFSDAQY
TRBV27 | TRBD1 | ASSLTRTGNQPQH
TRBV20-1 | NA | SAHGDYEQY
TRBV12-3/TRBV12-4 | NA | ASSLTGFYGYT
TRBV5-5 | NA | ASSSPGKDGYT
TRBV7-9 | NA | ASSLSMVNEQF
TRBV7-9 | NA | ASSTHRRPYEQY
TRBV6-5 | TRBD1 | ASRPGTGLGNEQF
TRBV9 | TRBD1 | ASSDTPGGEQY
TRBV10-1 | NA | ASSDGTDPSHNEQF
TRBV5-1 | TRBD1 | ASSLASGQPYNEQF
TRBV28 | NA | ASSFHPYEQY
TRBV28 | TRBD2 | ASGARGGGYNEQF
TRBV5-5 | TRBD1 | ASSGTVNTGELF
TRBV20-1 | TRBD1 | SVEARDRDGYT
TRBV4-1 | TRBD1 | ASSQTWTGANTGELF
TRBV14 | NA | ASSQRRGARMETQY
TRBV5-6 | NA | ASSLGPASLNQPQH
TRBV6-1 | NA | ASSEGDSGYNEQF
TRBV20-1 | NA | SAPLGGYGNTIY
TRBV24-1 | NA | ATSDNTGPTDTQY
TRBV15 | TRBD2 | ATSRQAGGPQNEQF
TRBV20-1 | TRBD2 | SARAQLAGPTGYNEQF
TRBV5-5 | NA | ASSEMGSEQF
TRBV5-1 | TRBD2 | ASGRAGGPVNEQF
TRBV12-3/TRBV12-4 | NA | ASRPRGAGNQPQH
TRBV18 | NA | ASSPLRTSLETQY
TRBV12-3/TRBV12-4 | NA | ASRLQGGASGPQY
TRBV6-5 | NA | ASTSREEQF
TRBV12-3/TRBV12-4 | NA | ASSLTSGNNEQY
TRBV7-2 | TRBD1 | ASSLRSGQGAHYGQY